The present TCR beta chain was sequenced within a study of cytomegalovirus exposure and HLA in healthy donors. At the level of the study: T cells numbering about 180 million yielded 100 million to 120 million unique TCR beta sequences in an earlier analysis. General study results and limits: A prior analysis recorded that most TCR beta V segments were productive about 87% or about 30% of the time.

There are 15 residues in the CDR3. Trimming at V came to 3 bases and at J to 4 bases, leaving 3 bases not matched to a gene. CDR1 is MGHDK, CDR2 SYGVNS, per germline. A remark on this clone: The antigen is not known.

Amplification used 60 Vbeta primers and 13 Jbeta primers. The method was immunoSEQ multiplex PCR; TCRdb's version includes in-frame clones alone and lacks a portion of them. There are roughly 140,000 clones in the sample; about 86% occur only once, and around 4.1% lies in the top ten. V is TRBV25-1 and J is TRBJ2-3; TRBD1 aligns across 11 bases. The TCR sequence derives from a man aged 35 to 55 in good health and CMV-seropositive. The sequenced sample consisted of PBMCs. CDR3 loop: CASSEVGQGADTQYF. The CDR3 bases are TGTGCCAGCAGTGAGGTGGGACAGGGGGCAGATACGCAGTATTTT.